This is a list of T cell receptor beta chains from one sample in a study of blood T cells in healthy people across ages. TCRdb re-called the 5' RACE reads with MiXCR, one entry per CDR3 protein. The sample yields roughly 1,700,000 distinct CDR3 sequences, 28% seen once. What was sequenced was blood. The receptors stem from a woman aged 25 to 39 in good health. Each CDR3 is given with its conserved first and last residue. The order of the fields is clone size, V gene, D gene, J gene, CDR3 protein, CDR3 DNA. D genes are given only for firm matches. Expanded clones get a size class; other rows say once, few or many, or leave the size out.

>.|TRBV12-3/TRBV12-4|.|TRBJ1-1
CASSEGRKSAGAFF
TGTGCCAGCAGTGAGGGACGGAAGTCGGCGGGAGCTTTCTTT
>.|TRBV9|TRBD2|TRBJ2-7
CASSVRGLADFYEQYF
TGTGCCAGCAGCGTAAGGGGACTAGCGGACTTCTACGAGCAGTACTTC
>.|TRBV12-3/TRBV12-4|.|TRBJ2-1
CATQRSSYNEQFF
TGTGCCACCCAAAGGAGCTCCTACAATGAGCAGTTCTTC
>many|TRBV20-1|TRBD2|TRBJ2-7
CSARPGTSGRGALYYEQYF
TGCAGTGCTAGACCCGGGACTAGCGGGAGAGGGGCTCTATACTACGAGCAGTACTTC
>.|TRBV24-1|.|TRBJ2-3
CATSDSITSTDTQYF
TGTGCCACCAGTGACAGCATAACTAGCACAGATACGCAGTATTTT
>.|TRBV29-1|.|TRBJ2-1
CSEQQGFNEQFF
TGCAGCGAACAACAGGGATTCAATGAGCAGTTCTTC
>.|TRBV5-1|TRBD2|TRBJ2-7
CASSGTPSELAGVHEQYF
TGCGCCAGCAGTGGTACACCTTCGGAACTAGCGGGAGTCCACGAGCAGTACTTC
>few|TRBV20-1|.|TRBJ1-6
CSAEEGGSSYNSPLHF
TGCAGTGCTGAAGAGGGGGGAAGCTCCTATAATTCACCCCTCCACTTT
>many|TRBV7-9|TRBD1|TRBJ2-3
CASTLTGGADTQYF
TGTGCCAGCACCCTGACAGGGGGCGCAGATACGCAGTATTTT
>many|TRBV5-1|.|TRBJ1-2
CASSLGLQSGYGYTF
TGCGCCAGCAGCCTTGGGCTTCAGAGTGGTTATGGCTACACCTTC
>many|TRBV28|TRBD1|TRBJ2-7
CASSSDRVREQYF
TGTGCCAGCAGTTCCGACAGGGTTCGCGAGCAGTACTTC
>.|TRBV5-1|.|TRBJ1-3
CANSSDSWGNTIYF
TGCGCCAACAGCTCCGACAGCTGGGGAAACACCATATATTTT
>few|TRBV25-1|TRBD1|TRBJ1-6
CASSEPGQRNSPLHF
TGTGCCAGCAGTGAGCCGGGACAGCGTAATTCACCCCTCCACTTT
>few|TRBV10-2|TRBD1|TRBJ1-2
CASSDLGGGYTF
TGCGCCAGCAGTGACCTAGGGGGCGGCTACACCTTC
>.|TRBV2|TRBD2|TRBJ2-3
CASSRFGTSGPTDTQYF
TGTGCCAGCAGTCGCTTCGGGACTAGCGGGCCCACAGATACGCAGTATTTT
>many|TRBV12-3/TRBV12-4|.|TRBJ2-7
CASSPTSNEQYF
TGTGCCAGCAGCCCGACTAGTAACGAGCAGTACTTC
>few|TRBV6-6|.|TRBJ2-4
CASKRQGLDKNIQYF
TGTGCCAGCAAGAGGCAGGGACTTGACAAAAACATTCAGTACTTC
>many|TRBV27|.|TRBJ2-7
CASSLTGFGEQYF
TGTGCCAGCAGTTTAACAGGGTTCGGCGAGCAGTACTTC
>few|TRBV29-1|.|TRBJ2-3
CSVVPDSTDTQYF
TGCAGCGTTGTTCCCGATAGCACAGATACGCAGTATTTT
>few|TRBV6-2/TRBV6-3|.|TRBJ1-2
CASSIDSYYGYTF
TGTGCCAGCAGCATTGACAGCTACTATGGCTACACCTTC
>few|TRBV6-5|.|TRBJ2-4
CASSPGSRLQYF
TGTGCCAGCAGTCCGGGGAGTAGGCTTCAGTACTTC
>few|TRBV29-1|.|TRBJ1-2
CSVVLTANYGYTF
TGCAGCGTTGTACTCACAGCTAACTATGGCTACACCTTC
>few|TRBV5-1|TRBD1|TRBJ1-2
CASSLEGGGPNYGYTF
TGCGCCAGCAGCTTGGAGGGAGGGGGCCCCAACTATGGCTACACCTTC
>.|TRBV5-1|TRBD1|TRBJ1-5
CASRTGTGDQPQHF
TGCGCCAGCCGAACCGGGACAGGGGACCAGCCCCAGCATTTT
>once|TRBV12-3/TRBV12-4|.|TRBJ2-3
CASSRSLSADTQYF
TGTGCCAGCAGCCGGAGTCTGAGCGCAGATACGCAGTATTTT
>.|TRBV19|.|TRBJ1-2
CASSIQSGGTGSSYTF
TGTGCCAGTAGTATTCAGTCTGGTGGGACGGGTAGTAGTTACACCTTC
>.|TRBV6-1|.|TRBJ2-2
CVSIPGTGELFF
TGTGTCAGCATCCCGGGCACTGGGGAGCTGTTTTTT
>.|TRBV29-1|.|TRBJ2-6
CSVEAVPGANVLTF
TGCAGCGTTGAAGCCGTACCCGGGGCCAACGTCCTGACTTTC
>many|TRBV6-5|.|TRBJ2-7
CASSYSGSRNYEQYF
TGTGCCAGCAGTTACTCTGGTTCTAGAAACTACGAGCAGTACTTC
>few|TRBV25-1|.|TRBJ1-1
CASSGSQGNTEAFF
TGTGCCAGCAGTGGATCCCAGGGGAACACTGAAGCTTTCTTT
>.|TRBV7-9|TRBD2|TRBJ2-3
CASSLSGSIPDTQYF
TGTGCCAGCAGCTTGAGCGGGAGCATTCCAGATACGCAGTATTTT
>many|TRBV27|.|TRBJ1-1
CASSLRGYTEAFF
TGTGCCAGCAGCTTACGAGGGTACACTGAAGCTTTCTTT
>.|TRBV20-1|.|TRBJ1-1
CSARGTHSGTARRAFF
TGCAGTGCTAGAGGCACCCACTCCGGGACGGCAAGGAGAGCTTTCTTT
>.|TRBV20-1|.|TRBJ1-4
CSARGTGLGVPTNEKLFF
TGCAGTGCTAGAGGGACGGGATTAGGGGTCCCAACTAATGAAAAACTGTTTTTT
>few|TRBV5-1|.|TRBJ1-1
CASRLGGLNTEAFF
TGCGCCAGCAGGCTCGGAGGGCTGAACACTGAAGCTTTCTTT
>.|TRBV5-1|TRBD2|TRBJ2-7
CASSSKLAGSRDEQYF
TGCGCCAGCAGCTCGAAACTAGCGGGGTCCCGTGACGAGCAGTACTTC
>.|TRBV5-6|.|TRBJ2-1
CASSQWSFSYNEQFF
TGTGCCAGCAGCCAGTGGAGTTTCTCCTACAATGAGCAGTTCTTC
>many|TRBV10-3|.|TRBJ2-7
CAINRGSSYEQYF
TGTGCCATCAATCGCGGAAGCTCCTACGAGCAGTACTTC
>.|TRBV7-3|.|TRBJ2-1
CASSLKSLATHNEQFF
TGTGCCAGCAGCTTAAAGAGCCTAGCGACCCACAATGAGCAGTTCTTC
>.|TRBV10-1|.|TRBJ2-1
CASGDLGGNEQFF
TGCGCCAGCGGTGACCTGGGCGGGAATGAGCAGTTCTTC
>.|TRBV15|TRBD1|TRBJ1-5
CATSFPGTENYSNQPQHF
TGTGCCACCAGCTTCCCCGGGACAGAGAATTATAGCAATCAGCCCCAGCATTTT
>.|TRBV14|.|TRBJ2-5
CTSSQGTHPYGQYF
TGTACCAGCAGCCAAGGCACCCATCCATACGGGCAGTACTTC
>.|TRBV15|TRBD1|TRBJ2-7
CATSRAGQGNHEQYF
TGTGCCACCAGCAGAGCAGGACAGGGAAACCACGAGCAGTACTTC
>many|TRBV5-1|.|TRBJ2-5
CASSPNPSLQETQYF
TGCGCCAGCAGCCCGAACCCGTCTCTCCAAGAGACCCAGTACTTC
>.|TRBV6-2/TRBV6-3|.|TRBJ2-1
CASRVTGKETQFF
TGTGCCAGCAGAGTGACTGGAAAAGAGACCCAGTTCTTC
>.|TRBV20-1|TRBD1|TRBJ2-1
CSATPTGPMNEQFF
TGCAGTGCTACCCCGACAGGGCCGATGAATGAGCAGTTCTTC
>few|TRBV21-1|.|TRBJ2-5
CASSKPRRNRDRKQETQYF
TGTGCCAGCAGCAAACCAAGACGAAACCGGGACAGAAAGCAAGAGACCCAGTACTTC
>many|TRBV7-8|.|TRBJ2-7
CASSPWTVGEQYF
TGTGCCAGCAGCCCCTGGACCGTCGGCGAGCAGTACTTC
>.|TRBV7-2|.|TRBJ2-1
CASSSSMLPTTSSYNEQFF
TGTGCCAGCAGCTCCTCTATGCTCCCGACAACGAGCTCCTACAATGAGCAGTTCTTC
>once|TRBV6-6|.|TRBJ1-1
CASSYSPWGTEAFF
TGTGCCAGCAGTTATTCTCCCTGGGGGACTGAAGCTTTCTTT
>many|TRBV5-1|TRBD2|TRBJ2-7
CASSDSGGAFEQYF
TGCGCCAGCAGCGATAGCGGGGGGGCGTTCGAGCAGTACTTC
>.|TRBV2|.|TRBJ1-2
CASQYDGFTPYGYTF
TGTGCCAGCCAATATGACGGTTTCACTCCCTATGGCTACACCTTC